Included here is one T cell receptor (beta chain) sequence, with context. Its antigen remains unidentified. This sample was taken from a study of vaccination effects on CD4 cells after COVID-19. Study summary: Each participant received a vaccine that was either BNT162b2 or mRNA-1273, given as two doses. General study points: Pronounced clonal contraction occurred in clones induced by infection and by vaccine late after vaccination. Of the vaccine-induced clones from healthy vaccinees, merely 1 of 255 recognized common cold coronaviruses as well.

Trimming took 4 bases from V and 3 from J, leaving 4 bases between them. The germline V gene has CDR1 MNHNY and CDR2 SVGAGI (reference sequence). The CDR3 runs to 12 residues. Profiling relied on immunoSEQ multiplex PCR, and the TCRdb table lists in-frame clones only, not all of them. Among some 52,000 clones listed, approximately 79% were seen once. Within the ViraFEST assay, antigen-specific CD4+ T cells underwent expansion with viral peptide pools prior to sequencing. Once cultured for around 11 days, the cells underwent separation to obtain CD4+ T cells. Negative nucleocapsid antibody tests before and after vaccination confirmed no previous SARS-CoV-2 infection.

The material sequenced was CD4+ T cells from PBMCs cultured with HCoV-OC43 spike peptides, taken before COVID-19 vaccination. Noted subset: HCoV-OC43 spike overlapping peptide pool stimulation. The sequence derives from a human donor who received a COVID-19 vaccine. V is TRBV6-6 and J is TRBJ1-3; D is undetermined. CDR3 amino acids: CASSSGGNTIYF. CDR3 sequence (DNA): TGTGCCAGCAGTTCTGGTGGAAACACCATATATTTT.